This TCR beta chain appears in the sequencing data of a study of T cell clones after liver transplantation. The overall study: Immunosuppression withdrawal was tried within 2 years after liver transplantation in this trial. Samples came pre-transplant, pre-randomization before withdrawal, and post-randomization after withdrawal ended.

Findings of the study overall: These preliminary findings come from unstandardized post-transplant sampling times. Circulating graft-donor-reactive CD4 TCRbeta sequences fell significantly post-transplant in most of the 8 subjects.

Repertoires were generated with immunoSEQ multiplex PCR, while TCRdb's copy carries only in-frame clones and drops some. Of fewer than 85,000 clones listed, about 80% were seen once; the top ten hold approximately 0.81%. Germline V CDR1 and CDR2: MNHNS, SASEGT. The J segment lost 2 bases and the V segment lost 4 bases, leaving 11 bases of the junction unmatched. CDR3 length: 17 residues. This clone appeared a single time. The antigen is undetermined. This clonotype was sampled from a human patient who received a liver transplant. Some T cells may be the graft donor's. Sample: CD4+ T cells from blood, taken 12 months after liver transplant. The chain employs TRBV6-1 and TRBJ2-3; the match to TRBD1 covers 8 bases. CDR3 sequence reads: CASSGDIGQGPTDTQYF. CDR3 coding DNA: TGTGCCAGCAGTGGTGATATCGGACAGGGTCCCACAGATACGCAGTATTTT.